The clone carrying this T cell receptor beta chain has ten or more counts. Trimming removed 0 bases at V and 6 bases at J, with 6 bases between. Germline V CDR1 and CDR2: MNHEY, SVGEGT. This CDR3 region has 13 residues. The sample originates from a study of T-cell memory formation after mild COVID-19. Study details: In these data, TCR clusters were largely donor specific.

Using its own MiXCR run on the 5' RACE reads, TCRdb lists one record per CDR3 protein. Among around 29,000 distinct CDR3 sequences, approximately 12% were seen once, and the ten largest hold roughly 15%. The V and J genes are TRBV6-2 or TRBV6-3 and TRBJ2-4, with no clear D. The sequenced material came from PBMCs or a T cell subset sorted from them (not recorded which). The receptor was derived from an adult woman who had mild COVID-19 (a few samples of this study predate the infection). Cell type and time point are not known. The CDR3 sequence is CASSYSDLNIQYF. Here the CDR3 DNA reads TGTGCCAGCAGTTACTCGGACCTAAACATTCAGTACTTC.